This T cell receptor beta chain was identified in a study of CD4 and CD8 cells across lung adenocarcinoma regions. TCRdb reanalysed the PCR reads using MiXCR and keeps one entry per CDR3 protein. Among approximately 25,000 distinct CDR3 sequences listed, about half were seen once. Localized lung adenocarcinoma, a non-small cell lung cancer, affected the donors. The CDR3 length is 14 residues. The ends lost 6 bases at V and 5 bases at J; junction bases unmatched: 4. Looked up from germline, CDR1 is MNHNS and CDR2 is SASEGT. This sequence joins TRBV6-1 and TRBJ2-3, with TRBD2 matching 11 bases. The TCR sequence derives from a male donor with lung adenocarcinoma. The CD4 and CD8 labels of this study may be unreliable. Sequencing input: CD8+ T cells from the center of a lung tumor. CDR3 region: CASRLAGAKDTQYF. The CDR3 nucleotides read TGTGCCAGCAGACTAGCGGGAGCCAAAGATACGCAGTATTTT.